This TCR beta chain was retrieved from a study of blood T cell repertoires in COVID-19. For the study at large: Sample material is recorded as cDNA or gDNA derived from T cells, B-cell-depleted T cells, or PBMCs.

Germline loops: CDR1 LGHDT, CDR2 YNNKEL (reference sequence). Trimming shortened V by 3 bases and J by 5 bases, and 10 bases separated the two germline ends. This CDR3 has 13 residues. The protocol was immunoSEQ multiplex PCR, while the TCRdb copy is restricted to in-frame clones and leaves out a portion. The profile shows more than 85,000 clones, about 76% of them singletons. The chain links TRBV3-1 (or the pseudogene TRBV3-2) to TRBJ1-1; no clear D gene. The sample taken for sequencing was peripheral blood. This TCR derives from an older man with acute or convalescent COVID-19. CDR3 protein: CASSHGGGTEAFF. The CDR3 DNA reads TGTGCCAGCAGCCACGGCGGCGGTACTGAAGCTTTCTTT.